The subject of this entry is one TCR beta chain. Participants' own reports of clinical history determined their cohort assignment. The CDR3 spans 16 residues. Trimming took off 4 bases at V and 2 bases at J, with 18 bases between the two ends. Germline CDR1 SGHTA, CDR2 FQGNSA. The data originate from a study of blood T cell repertoires in COVID-19. Study-wide background: The United States, Italy and Spain provided the acute and convalescent COVID-19 samples.

The assay was immunoSEQ multiplex PCR, and TCRdb's table has in-frame clones only and misses some. The table lists roughly 360,000 clones, over 75% of them singletons. The V and J genes are TRBV7-2 and TRBJ2-7, with D perhaps matching TRBD1 (6 bases). Sample: PBMCs or T cells enriched from blood (not recorded which). This sequence was found in a woman in her twenties or thirties with acute COVID-19. The CDR3 coding sequence is TGTGCCAGCAGCTCCACCTCCCGGGACACCACCTACGAGCAGTACTTC. It codes for CASSSTSRDTTYEQYF.